This TCR beta chain appears in the sequencing data of a study of T cell repertoires in cytomegalovirus infection. Overall study results and limits: The ex vivo response was dominated by HLA-C-restricted CMV-specific TCR beta clonotypes.

MiXCR was run by TCRdb on the reads, yielding one entry per CDR3 protein. Of roughly 730,000 distinct CDR3 sequences listed, roughly 30% are singletons. V gave up 8 bases and J gave up 8 bases; unmatched junction bases: 8. Germline lookup yields CDR1 SNHLY and CDR2 FYNNEI. This CDR3 has 12 amino acids. Concerning this clonotype: What it binds is not known.

This specimen consisted of cultured PBMCs, obtained from culture after CMV antigen stimulation. The chain combines TRBV2 with TRBJ1-1; 7 bases match TRBD1. This clonotype was sampled from a human donor in good health (CMV status not recorded). Some clones in this sample may be carry-over from other donors' samples. The CDR3 sequence: CASLDRAAEAFF. CDR3 sequence (DNA): TGTGCCAGCTTAGACAGGGCCGCAGAAGCTTTCTTT.